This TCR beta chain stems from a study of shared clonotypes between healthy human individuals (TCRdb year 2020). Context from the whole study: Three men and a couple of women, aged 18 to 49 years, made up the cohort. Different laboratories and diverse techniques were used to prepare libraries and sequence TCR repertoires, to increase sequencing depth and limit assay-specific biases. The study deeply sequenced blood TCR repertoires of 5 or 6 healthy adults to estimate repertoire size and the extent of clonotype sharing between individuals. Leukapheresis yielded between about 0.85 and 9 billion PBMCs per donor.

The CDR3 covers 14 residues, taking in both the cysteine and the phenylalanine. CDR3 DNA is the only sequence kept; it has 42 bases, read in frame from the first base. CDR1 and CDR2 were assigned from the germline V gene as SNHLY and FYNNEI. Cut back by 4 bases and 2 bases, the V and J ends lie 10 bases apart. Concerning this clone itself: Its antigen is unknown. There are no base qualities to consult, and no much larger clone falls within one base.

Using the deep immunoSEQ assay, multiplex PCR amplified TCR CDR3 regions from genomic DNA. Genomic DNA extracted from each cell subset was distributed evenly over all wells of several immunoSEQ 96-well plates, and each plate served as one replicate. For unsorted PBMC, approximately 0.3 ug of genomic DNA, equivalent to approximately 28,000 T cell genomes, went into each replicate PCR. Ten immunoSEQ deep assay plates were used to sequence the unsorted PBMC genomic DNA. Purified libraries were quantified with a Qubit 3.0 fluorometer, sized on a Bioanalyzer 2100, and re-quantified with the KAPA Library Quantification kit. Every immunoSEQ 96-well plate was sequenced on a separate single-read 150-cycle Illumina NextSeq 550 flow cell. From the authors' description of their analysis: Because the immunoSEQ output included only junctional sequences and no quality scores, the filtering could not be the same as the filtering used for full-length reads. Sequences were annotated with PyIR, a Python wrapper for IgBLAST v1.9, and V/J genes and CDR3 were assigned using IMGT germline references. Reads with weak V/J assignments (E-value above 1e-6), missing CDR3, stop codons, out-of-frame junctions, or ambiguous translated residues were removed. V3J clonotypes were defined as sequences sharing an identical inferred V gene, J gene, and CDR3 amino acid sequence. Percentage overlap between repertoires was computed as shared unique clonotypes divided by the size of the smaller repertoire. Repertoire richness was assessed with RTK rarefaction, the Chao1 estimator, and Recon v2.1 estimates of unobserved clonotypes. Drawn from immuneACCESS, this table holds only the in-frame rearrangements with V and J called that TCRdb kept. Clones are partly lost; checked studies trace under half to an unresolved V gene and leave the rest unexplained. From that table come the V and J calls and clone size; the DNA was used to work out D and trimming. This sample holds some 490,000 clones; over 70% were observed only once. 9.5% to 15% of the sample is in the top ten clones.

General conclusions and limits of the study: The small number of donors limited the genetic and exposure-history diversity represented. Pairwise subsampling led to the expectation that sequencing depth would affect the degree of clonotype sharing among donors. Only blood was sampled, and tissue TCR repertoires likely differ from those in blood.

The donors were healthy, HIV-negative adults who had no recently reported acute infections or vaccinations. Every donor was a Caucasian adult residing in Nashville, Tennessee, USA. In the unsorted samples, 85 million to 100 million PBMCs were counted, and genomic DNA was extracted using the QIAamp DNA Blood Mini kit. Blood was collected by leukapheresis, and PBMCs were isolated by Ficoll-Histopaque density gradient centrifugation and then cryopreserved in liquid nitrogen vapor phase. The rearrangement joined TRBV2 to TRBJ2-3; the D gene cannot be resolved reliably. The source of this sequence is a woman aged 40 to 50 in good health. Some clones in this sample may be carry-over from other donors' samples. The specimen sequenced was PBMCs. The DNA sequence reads TGTGCCAGCAGTGGTACAGTGAACACAGATACGCAGTATTTT. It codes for CASSGTVNTDTQYF.